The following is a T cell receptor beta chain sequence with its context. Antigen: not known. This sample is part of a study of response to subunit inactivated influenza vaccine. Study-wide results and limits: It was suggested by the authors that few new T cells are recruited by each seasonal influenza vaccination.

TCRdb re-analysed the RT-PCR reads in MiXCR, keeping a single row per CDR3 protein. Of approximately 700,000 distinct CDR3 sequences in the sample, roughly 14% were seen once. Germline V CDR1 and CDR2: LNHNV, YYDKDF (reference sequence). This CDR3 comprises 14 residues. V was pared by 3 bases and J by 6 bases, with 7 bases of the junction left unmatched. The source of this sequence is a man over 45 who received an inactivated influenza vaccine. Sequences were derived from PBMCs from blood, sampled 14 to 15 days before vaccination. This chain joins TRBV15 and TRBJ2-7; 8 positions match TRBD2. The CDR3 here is CATSSSGTRGEQYF. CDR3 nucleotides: TGTGCCACCAGCAGTAGCGGGACCCGGGGCGAGCAGTACTTC.